This T cell receptor (beta chain) came from a study of CD8+ T cells in alopecia areata. Treatment described: oral pan-JAK inhibitor, 5-10 mg twice daily. Concerning this clone itself: Its antigen is undetermined.

Regarding the study as a whole: Greater clonality was observed in lesional scalp samples, especially alopecia totalis/universalis, versus normal scalp.

Extracted from the samples, RNA was reverse transcribed into cDNA to serve as the sequencing template. Assay: immunoSEQ multiplex PCR; the TCRdb copy retains only in-frame clones and omits some. Of about 180,000 clones listed, 53% were seen once; the top ten hold 9.5% to 14%. This receptor was taken from a human donor with alopecia areata. The sequenced sample was CD8+ T cells sorted from blood, obtained at week 24, from a patient treated with tofacitinib.

The CDR3 spells CASSWGQRNTEAFF. Written as DNA, the CDR3 is TGTGCCAGCAGCTGGGGACAGAGGAACACTGAAGCTTTCTTT. This chain links TRBV7-2 with TRBJ1-1, with 7 nucleotides matching TRBD1. After removal of 4 bases from V and 1 base from J, the junction contained 3 bases not matched to a gene. The CDR3 consists of 14 residues. The germline V gene encodes CDR1 SGHTA and CDR2 FQGNSA. Based on the CDR3 plus reference TRBV7-2 and TRBJ1-1, the full variable domain is GAGVSQSPSNKVTEKGKDVELRCDPISGHTALYWYRQSLGQGLEFLIYFQGNSAPDKSGLPSDRFSAERTGGSVSTLTIQRTQQEDSAVYLCASSWGQRNTEAFFGQGTRLTVV.